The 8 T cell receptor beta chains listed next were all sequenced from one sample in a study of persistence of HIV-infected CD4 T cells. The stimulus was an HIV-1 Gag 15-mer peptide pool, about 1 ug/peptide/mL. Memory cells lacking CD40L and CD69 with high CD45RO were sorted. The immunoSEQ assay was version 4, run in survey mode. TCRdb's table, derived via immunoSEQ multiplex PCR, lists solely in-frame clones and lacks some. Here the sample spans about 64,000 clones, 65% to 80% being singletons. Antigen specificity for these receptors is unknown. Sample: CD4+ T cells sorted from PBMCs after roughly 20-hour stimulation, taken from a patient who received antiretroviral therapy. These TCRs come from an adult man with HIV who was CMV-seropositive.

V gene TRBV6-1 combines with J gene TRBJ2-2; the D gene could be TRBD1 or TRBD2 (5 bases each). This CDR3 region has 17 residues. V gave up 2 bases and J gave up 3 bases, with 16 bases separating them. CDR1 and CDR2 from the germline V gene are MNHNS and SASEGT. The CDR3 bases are TGTGCCAGCAGTGAAAGGGAGAGAGGGGCACACACCGGGGAGCTGTTTTTT. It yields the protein CASSERERGAHTGELFF.

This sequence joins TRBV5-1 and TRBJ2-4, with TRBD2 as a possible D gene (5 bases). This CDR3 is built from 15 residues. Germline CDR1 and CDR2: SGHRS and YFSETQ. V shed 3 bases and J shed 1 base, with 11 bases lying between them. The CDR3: CASSSMPGAKNIQYF. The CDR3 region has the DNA TGCGCCAGCAGCTCTATGCCGGGGGCCAAAAACATTCAGTACTTC.

CDR3 sequence reads: CSASSSTGTTEAFF. The CDR3 DNA reads as TGCAGTGCTAGTTCGTCCACAGGGACCACTGAAGCTTTCTTT. The gene calls are TRBV20-1 and TRBJ1-1, with D possibly TRBD1 on 6 matching bases. Germline CDR1 DFQATT, CDR2 SNEGSKA (reference sequence). With 3 bases removed from V and 4 bases from J, the gap between germline ends came to 15 bases. This CDR3 contains 14 residues.

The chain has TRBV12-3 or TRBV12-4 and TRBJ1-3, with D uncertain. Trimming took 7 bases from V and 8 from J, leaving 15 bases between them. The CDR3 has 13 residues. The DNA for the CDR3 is TGTGCCAGCAAGAAAGGAGAAGGGTACACCATATATTTT. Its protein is CASKKGEGYTIYF.

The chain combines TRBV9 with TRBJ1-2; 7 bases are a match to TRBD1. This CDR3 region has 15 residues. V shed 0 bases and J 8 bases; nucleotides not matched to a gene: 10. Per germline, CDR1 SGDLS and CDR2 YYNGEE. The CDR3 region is CASSVEGQSSRGYTF. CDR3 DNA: TGTGCCAGCAGCGTAGAGGGACAGTCATCCCGCGGCTACACCTTC. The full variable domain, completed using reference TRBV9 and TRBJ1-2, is DSGVTQTPKHLITATGQRVTLRCSPRSGDLSVYWYQQSLDQGLQFLIQYYNGEERAKGNILERFSAQQFPDLHSELNLSSLELGDSALYFCASSVEGQSSRGYTFGSGTRLTVV.

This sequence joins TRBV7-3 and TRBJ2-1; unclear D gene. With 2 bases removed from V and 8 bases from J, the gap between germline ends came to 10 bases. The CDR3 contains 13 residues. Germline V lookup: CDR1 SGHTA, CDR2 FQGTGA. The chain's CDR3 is CASSLLGGHEQFF. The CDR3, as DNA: TGTGCCAGCAGCTTACTGGGCGGTCATGAGCAGTTCTTC.

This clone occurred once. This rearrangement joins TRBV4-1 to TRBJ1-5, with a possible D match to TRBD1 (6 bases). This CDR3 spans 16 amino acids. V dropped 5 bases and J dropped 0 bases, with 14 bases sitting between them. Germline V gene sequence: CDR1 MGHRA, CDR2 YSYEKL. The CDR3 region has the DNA TGCGCCAGCAGCGCCCAGACAGGAGCTAGCAATCAGCCCCAGCATTTT. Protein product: CASSAQTGASNQPQHF.

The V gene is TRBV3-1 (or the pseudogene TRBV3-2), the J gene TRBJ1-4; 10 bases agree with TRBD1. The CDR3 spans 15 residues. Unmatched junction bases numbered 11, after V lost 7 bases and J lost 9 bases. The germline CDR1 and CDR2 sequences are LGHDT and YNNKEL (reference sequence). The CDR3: CASTPYQGQGKKLFF. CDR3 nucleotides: TGTGCCAGCACTCCCTACCAGGGACAGGGGAAAAAACTGTTTTTT.